The 13 T cell receptor beta chains below all came from one sample that was sequenced in a study of breast tumors, draining lymph nodes, adjacent tissues. Axillary draining lymph nodes of breast cancer patients supplied the node samples. Via MiXCR, TCRdb re-called the multiplex PCR reads, giving one row per CDR3 protein. The sample lists roughly 220,000 distinct CDR3 sequences, less than 35% occurring once. Input material: axillary lymph node tissue. All receptors derive from a female donor with breast cancer. Some clones in this sample may be carry-over from other donors' samples.

About this clonotype: This CDR3 fails to terminate in the conserved phenylalanine or tryptophan, so it likely reflects a read error. No DNA is shown, since the ends of the CDR3 on it are uncertain; the CDR3 is the one TCRdb lists. The chain combines TRBV19 with TRBJ2-5; TRBD2, the table's D call, was not compared with the DNA. Germline loops: CDR1 LNHDA, CDR2 SQIVND (reference sequence). Including both end residues, the CDR3 is 15 amino acids long. CDR3 sequence: CASSIDGRRDCTFGS.

V usage is TRBV11-2 and J usage is TRBJ2-1, with no clear D. V lost 1 base and J 8 bases, leaving 15 bases between the germline ends. The germline CDR1 and CDR2 sequences are SGHAT and FQNNGV. This CDR3 is 15 amino acids long. CDR3 DNA sequence: TGTGCCAGCAGCTTAGGGGGTTACCCCCTCGATGAGCAGTTCTTC. Its protein product is CASSLGGYPLDEQFF.

In its sample, this clonotype was seen a few times. CDR3 amino acids: CASGFPYKIEQFF. The CDR3 DNA reads TGTGCTAGTGGTTTCCCCTATAAGATTGAGCAGTTCTTC. V usage is TRBV12-5 and J usage is TRBJ2-1; no firm D call. Between the trimmed V and J ends, which lost 3 bases and 9 bases, there was a span of 12 bases. Germline values: CDR1 LGHNT, CDR2 FRNRAP. There are 13 residues in the CDR3.

Notes on this clonotype: A much bigger clone sits one base away, suggesting this may be a read error. The rearrangement uses TRBV24-1 and TRBJ2-1, with 8 positions matching TRBD1. The CDR3 has 16 residues. Germline CDR1 reads KGHDR; CDR2 reads SFDVKD. V lost 4 bases and J lost 8; bases outside the gene matches: 12. CDR3 bases: TGTGCCACCAGTGACTCGGGACAGGATCGTTTGGATGAGCAGTTCTTC. Its translation is CATSDSGQDRLDEQFF.

This clonotype was found many times. This chain connects TRBV10-3 to TRBJ2-1; 11 bases are a match to TRBD2. This CDR3 has 17 amino acids. The germline gives CDR1 ENHRY, CDR2 SYGVKD. Germline trimming cut 3 bases from V and 6 bases from J; bases unmatched to any gene: 10. This CDR3 is CAISDQKGLAGGNEQFF. CDR3 bases: TGTGCCATCAGTGACCAAAAAGGTCTAGCGGGAGGCAATGAGCAGTTCTTC.

With regard to this clonotype: A single base separates this from a much larger clone, so it may be a read error. The gene calls are TRBV4-1 and TRBJ1-3, with D hard to call. This CDR3 comprises 21 residues. Germline loops: CDR1 MGHRA, CDR2 YSYEKL. The CDR3 here is CASSQTSRVIGADGYGNTTYF. The CDR3 DNA follows: TGCGCCAGCAGCCAAACAAGTCGGGTGATTGGCGCCGACGGTTATGGAAACACCACATATTTT.

In this sample, this clonotype turned up many times. The chain links TRBV11-1 to TRBJ1-2; D unclear. The germline V gene encodes CDR1 SGHAT and CDR2 FQDESV (reference sequence). The CDR3 length is 15 residues. The V end was cut by 1 base, the J end by 1 base, with 10 bases between. CDR3 residues: CASSLELRGNYGYTF. The DNA of the CDR3 is TGTGCCAGCAGCTTAGAGCTCCGGGGTAACTATGGCTACACCTTC.

This clonotype was detected ten times or more. The V call is TRBV4-3, the J call TRBJ1-3; tentatively, D is TRBD1 (5 bases). Germline V gives CDR1 LGHNA, CDR2 YSLEER. V was cut by 1 base and J by 1 base, with 20 bases left in between. This CDR3 has 19 amino acids. CDR3 protein: CASSQALIRGSGSGNTIYF. CDR3 in DNA: TGCGCCAGCAGCCAAGCCCTAATCCGGGGGTCGGGATCTGGAAACACCATATATTTT.

This clonotype appeared many times. V is TRBV19 and J is TRBJ1-6, with D maybe TRBD1 (5 bases). Germline CDR1 LNHDA, CDR2 SQIVND (reference sequence). V dropped 5 bases and J dropped 8 bases, with 10 bases sitting between them. This CDR3 comprises 13 residues. CDR3 residues: CASSYQGDSPLHF. DNA for the CDR3: TGTGCCAGTAGTTACCAGGGCGATTCACCCCTCCACTTT.

The gene calls are TRBV7-9 and TRBJ2-2, with TRBD2 matching 7 bases. Trimming at V came to 1 base and at J to 1 base, leaving 3 bases not matched to a gene. CDR1 is SEHNR and CDR2 is FQNEAQ in the germline V gene (reference sequence). This CDR3 has 16 residues. CDR3: CASSLGGGRNTGELFF. The CDR3 nucleotides read TGTGCCAGCAGCTTAGGGGGCGGGAGGAACACCGGGGAGCTGTTTTTT.

The CDR3 sequence is CAISSLGGGAFYEQYF. For the CDR3, the DNA is TGTGCCATCAGTTCCCTGGGCGGGGGGGCCTTCTACGAGCAGTACTTC. This chain links TRBV10-3 with TRBJ2-7; 9 positions agree with TRBD2. Germline V gene data show CDR1 as ENHRY and CDR2 as SYGVKD. This CDR3 region has 16 residues. Trimming at V came to 5 bases and at J to 3 bases, leaving 11 bases not matched to a gene.

The chain joins TRBV4-1 to TRBJ2-1, with D maybe TRBD2 (6 bases). This CDR3 has 16 residues. With 3 bases removed from V and 0 bases from J, the gap between germline ends came to 12 bases. Germline V CDR1 and CDR2: MGHRA, YSYEKL. The CDR3 bases are TGCGCCAGCAGCCACCGGGACTCGCTCTCCTACAATGAGCAGTTCTTC. Its protein is CASSHRDSLSYNEQFF.

The chain employs TRBV7-2 and TRBJ2-1, with 11 bases that match TRBD2. The CDR3 spans 18 residues. J was trimmed by 8 bases and V by 2 bases; bases with no gene match: 14. The germline V gene has CDR1 SGHTA and CDR2 FQGNSA. CDR3 DNA sequence: TGTGCCAGCAGCTTATCACTAGCGGGAGTCCGTGGGTACGATGAGCAGTTCTTC. It translates to CASSLSLAGVRGYDEQFF. The variable domain in full, with the rest retrieved from reference TRBV7-2 and TRBJ2-1, is GAGVSQSPSNKVTEKGKDVELRCDPISGHTALYWYRQSLGQGLEFLIYFQGNSAPDKSGLPSDRFSAERTGGSVSTLTIQRTQQEDSAVYLCASSLSLAGVRGYDEQFFGPGTRLTVL.